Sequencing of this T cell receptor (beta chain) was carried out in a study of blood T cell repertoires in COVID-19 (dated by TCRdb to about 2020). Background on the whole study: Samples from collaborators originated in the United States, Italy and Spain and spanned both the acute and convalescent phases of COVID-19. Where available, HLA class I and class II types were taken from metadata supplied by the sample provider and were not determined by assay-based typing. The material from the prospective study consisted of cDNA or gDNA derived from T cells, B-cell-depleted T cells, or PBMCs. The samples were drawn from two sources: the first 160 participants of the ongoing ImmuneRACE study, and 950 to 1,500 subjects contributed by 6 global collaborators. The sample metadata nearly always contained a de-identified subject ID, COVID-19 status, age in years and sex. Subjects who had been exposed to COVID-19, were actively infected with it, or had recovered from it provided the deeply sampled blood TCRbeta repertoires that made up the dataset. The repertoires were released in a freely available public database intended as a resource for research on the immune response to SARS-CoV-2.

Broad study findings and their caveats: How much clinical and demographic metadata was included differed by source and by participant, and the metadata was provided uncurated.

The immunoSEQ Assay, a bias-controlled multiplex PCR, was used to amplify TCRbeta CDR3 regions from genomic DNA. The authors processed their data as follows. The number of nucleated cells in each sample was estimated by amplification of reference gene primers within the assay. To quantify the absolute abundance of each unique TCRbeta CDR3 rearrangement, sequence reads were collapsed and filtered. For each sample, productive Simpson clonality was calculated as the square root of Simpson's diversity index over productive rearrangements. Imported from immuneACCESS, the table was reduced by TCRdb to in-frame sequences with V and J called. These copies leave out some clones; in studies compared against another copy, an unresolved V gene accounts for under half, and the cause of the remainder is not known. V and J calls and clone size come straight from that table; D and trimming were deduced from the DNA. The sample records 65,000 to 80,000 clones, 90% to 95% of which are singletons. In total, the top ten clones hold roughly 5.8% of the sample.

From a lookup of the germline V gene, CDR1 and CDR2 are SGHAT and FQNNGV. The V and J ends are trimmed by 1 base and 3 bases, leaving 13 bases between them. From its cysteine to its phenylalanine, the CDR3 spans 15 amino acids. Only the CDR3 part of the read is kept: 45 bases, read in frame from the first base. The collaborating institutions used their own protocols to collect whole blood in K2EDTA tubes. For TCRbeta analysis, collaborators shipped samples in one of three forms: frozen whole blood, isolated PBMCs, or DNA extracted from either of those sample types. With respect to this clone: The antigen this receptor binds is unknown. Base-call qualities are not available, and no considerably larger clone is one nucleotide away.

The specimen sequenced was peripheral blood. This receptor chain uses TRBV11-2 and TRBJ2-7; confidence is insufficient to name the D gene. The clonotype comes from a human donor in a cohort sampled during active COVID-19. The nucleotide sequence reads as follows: TGTGCCAGCAGCTTAGGTCAAGAGTTCTTCTACGAGCAGTACTTC. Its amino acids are CASSLGQEFFYEQYF.